This TCR beta chain was identified in a study of T cell responses to AZD1222 COVID-19 vaccine (dated by TCRdb to about 2021). Some background on the complete study: AZD1222 recipients whose second dose came at about 4 weeks and those whose second dose came at about 12 weeks were combined into one group, since spike-specific TCR depth and breadth did not differ between the two schedules. A total of 233 trial participants underwent TCR sequencing, of whom about 210 received two doses of AZD1222 and about 25 received two doses of the MenACWY control vaccine. Trial participants were enrolled by age into 18-55, 56-69 and 70-plus year subgroups, with about 150, 28 and 57 TCR-sequenced participants respectively. Overall study results and their limits: No day 14 peak-response samples were available, so repertoires were characterized only after the peak T cell response. Participants were mostly white British, with more females than males. The authors suggested clonal diversity may have been underestimated. In the small 56-69-year group, the increase in depth fell short of significance, most likely because of low power. Epitopes outside the regions mutated in the B.1.351 and B.1.1.7 variants were reportedly recognized by nearly half of the unique spike-specific TCRs. Spike-specific TCR breadth and depth rose significantly after two AZD1222 doses compared with day 0 and with MenACWY recipients. Only a handful of AZD1222 recipients were SARS-CoV-2 seropositive at baseline, limiting conclusions about previously exposed vaccinees. The vaccine-associated CD4 TCRs covered the entire spike protein, and the dominant responses fell in regions 160-218 and 743-854.

The label giving this sample's time point can be read as: baseline before first vaccination. The vaccinee samples were drawn from two UK trials, COV001 and COV002, one of which was a single-blind randomized controlled phase 2/3 trial testing AZD1222 (ChAdOx1 nCoV-19) in healthy adults. For TCRbeta chain sequencing, PBMC samples from trial participants were taken at day 0 and at day 28 after the second dose. V ends up 7 bases short and J 5 bases short, with an unmatched junction base count of 12. Sequences SNHLY (CDR1) and FYNNEI (CDR2) are obtained from the germline V gene. Reading from cysteine to phenylalanine, the CDR3 counts 15 amino acids. Only the CDR3 region is kept as DNA, spanning 45 bases read in frame from base 1. The CDR3 regions of human TCRbeta chains were analyzed by immunosequencing. In the paper's pipeline: Repertoire TCRs were checked for matches against a reference library of SARS-CoV-2-specific TCRs that had been generated using the MIRA antigen-specificity platform. Breadth meant the fraction of unique TCRs that were SARS-CoV-2-associated, whereas depth meant the fraction of total T cells that were SARS-CoV-2-associated. Using the MIRA data, every spike-specific TCR was mapped to the spike region that the TCR reacted to and assigned to either a CD4 or a CD8 class. Log10-transformed breadth and depth values were compared by one-way ANOVA with Sidak's multiple comparisons tests. TCRdb mirrors the immuneACCESS table, restricted to in-frame sequences. Some clones are absent from its copies; in checked studies, under half trace to an unresolved V gene, and the reason for the others is unknown. The D gene and trimming were derived from the DNA, and the V and J assignments and clone size from that table. This sample lists 95,000 to 150,000 clones; about 91% were detected once. The leading ten clones occupy about 5% of the sample.

Concerning this clone itself: It has no known antigen specificity. No clone much larger than this one lies a single base away; base qualities are absent.

The chain joins TRBV2 to TRBJ2-7; 9 middle bases align to TRBD1. The input for sequencing was peripheral blood, taken on day 0 of AZD1222 vaccination. The sequence came from an adult in good health. CDR3 sequence: CASTGDRVLLDEQYF. The DNA sequence is given as TGTGCCAGCACGGGGGACAGGGTTCTATTGGACGAGCAGTACTTC.